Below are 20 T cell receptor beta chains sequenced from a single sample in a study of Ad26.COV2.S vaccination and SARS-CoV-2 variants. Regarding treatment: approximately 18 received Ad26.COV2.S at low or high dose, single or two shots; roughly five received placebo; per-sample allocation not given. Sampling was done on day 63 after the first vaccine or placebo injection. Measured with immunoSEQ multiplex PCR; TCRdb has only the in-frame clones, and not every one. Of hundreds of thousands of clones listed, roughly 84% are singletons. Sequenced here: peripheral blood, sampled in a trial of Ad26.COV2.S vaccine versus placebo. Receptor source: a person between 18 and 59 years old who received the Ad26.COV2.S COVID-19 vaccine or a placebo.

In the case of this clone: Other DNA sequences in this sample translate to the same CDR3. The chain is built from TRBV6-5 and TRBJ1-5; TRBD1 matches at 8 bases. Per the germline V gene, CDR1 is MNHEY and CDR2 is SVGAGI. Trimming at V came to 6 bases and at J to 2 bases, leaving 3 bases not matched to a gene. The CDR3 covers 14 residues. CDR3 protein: CASSGQGGNQPQHF. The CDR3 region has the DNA TGTGCCAGCAGCGGACAGGGAGGCAATCAGCCCCAGCATTTT.

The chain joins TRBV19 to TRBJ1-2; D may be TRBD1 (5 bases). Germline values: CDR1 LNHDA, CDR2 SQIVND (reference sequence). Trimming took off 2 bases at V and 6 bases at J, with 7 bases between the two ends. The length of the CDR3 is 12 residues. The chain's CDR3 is CASSIKGNGYTF. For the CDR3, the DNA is TGTGCCAGTAGTATAAAGGGGAATGGCTACACCTTC.

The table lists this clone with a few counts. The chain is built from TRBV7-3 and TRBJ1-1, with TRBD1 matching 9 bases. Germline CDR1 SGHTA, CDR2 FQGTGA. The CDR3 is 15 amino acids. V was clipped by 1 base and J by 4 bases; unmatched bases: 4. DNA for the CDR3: TGTGCCAGCAGCTTAATGGGACAGGGTACCACTGAAGCTTTCTTT. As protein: CASSLMGQGTTEAFF.

The CDR3 here is CASGTGTSPLHF. The CDR3 DNA reads as TGTGCCTCCGGAACGGGAACTTCACCCCTCCACTTT. The chain couples TRBV10-3 to TRBJ1-6; no firm D call. CDR3 length equals 12 residues. V was trimmed by 11 bases and J by 9 bases, leaving 14 bases between them. Per germline, CDR1 ENHRY and CDR2 SYGVKD.

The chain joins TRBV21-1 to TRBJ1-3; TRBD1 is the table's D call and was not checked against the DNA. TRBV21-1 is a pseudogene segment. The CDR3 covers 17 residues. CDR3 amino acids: CASSKAEPGATGNTIYF. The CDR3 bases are TGTGCCAGCAGCAAAGCAGAGCCAGGGGCAACTGGAAACACCATATATTTT.

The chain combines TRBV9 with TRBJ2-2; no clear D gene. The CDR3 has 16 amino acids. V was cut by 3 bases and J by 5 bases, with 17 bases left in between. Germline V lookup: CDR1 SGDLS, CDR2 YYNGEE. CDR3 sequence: CASSEMTPFETGELFF. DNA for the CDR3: TGTGCCAGCAGCGAGATGACCCCCTTTGAGACCGGGGAGCTGTTTTTT.

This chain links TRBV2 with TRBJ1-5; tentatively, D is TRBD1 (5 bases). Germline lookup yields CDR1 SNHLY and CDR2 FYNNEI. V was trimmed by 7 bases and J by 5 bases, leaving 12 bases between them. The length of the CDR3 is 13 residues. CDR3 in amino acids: CASMGRVDQPQHF. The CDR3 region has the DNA TGTGCCAGCATGGGCAGGGTCGATCAGCCCCAGCATTTT.

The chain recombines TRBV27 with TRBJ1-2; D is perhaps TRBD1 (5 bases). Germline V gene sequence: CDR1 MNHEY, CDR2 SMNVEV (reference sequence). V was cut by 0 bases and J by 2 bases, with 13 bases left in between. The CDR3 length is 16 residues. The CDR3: CASSLSGGAANYGYTF. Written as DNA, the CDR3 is TGTGCCAGCAGTTTATCGGGAGGGGCAGCCAACTATGGCTACACCTTC.

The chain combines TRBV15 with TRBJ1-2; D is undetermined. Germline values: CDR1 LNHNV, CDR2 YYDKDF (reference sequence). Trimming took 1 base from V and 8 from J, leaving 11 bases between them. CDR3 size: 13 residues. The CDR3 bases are TGTGCCACCAGCAGAGGAGGTCAGGAGGGCTACACCTTC. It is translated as CATSRGGQEGYTF.

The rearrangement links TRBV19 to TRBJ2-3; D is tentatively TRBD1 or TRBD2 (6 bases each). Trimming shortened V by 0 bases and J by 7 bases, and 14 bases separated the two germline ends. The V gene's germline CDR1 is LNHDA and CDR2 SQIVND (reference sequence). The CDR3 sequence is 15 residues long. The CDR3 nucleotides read TGTGCCAGTAGTATAGAGGCACAGGGCGGGAATACGCAGTATTTT. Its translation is CASSIEAQGGNTQYF.

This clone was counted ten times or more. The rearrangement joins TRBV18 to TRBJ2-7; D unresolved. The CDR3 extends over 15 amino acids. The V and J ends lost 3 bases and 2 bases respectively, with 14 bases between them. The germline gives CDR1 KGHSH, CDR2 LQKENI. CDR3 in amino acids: CASSPPALSTYEQYF. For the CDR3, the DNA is TGTGCCAGCTCACCTCCCGCCCTCTCCACCTACGAGCAGTACTTC.

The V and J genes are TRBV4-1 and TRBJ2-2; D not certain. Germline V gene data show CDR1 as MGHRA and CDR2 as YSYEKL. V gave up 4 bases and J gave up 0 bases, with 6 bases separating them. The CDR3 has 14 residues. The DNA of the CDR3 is TGCGCCAGCAGCCTTAACCCGAACACCGGGGAGCTGTTTTTT. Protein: CASSLNPNTGELFF.

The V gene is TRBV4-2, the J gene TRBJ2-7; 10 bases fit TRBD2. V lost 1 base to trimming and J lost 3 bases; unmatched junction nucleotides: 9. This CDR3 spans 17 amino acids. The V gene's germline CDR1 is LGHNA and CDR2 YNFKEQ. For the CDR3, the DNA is TGTGCCAGCAGCCAAGCCGAGAGAGCTAGCGGGGGCTACGAGCAGTACTTC. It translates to CASSQAERASGGYEQYF.

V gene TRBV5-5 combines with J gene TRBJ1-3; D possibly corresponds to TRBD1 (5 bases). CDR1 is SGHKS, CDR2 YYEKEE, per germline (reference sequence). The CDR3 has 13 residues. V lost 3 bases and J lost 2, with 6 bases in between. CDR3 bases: TGTGCCAGCAGCTCGGGACCTGGAAACACCATATATTTT. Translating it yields CASSSGPGNTIYF.

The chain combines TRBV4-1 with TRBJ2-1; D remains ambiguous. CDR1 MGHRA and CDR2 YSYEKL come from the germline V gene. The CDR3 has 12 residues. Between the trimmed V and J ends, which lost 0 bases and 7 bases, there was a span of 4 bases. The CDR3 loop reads CASSQERNEQFF. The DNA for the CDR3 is TGCGCCAGCAGCCAAGAGCGGAATGAGCAGTTCTTC.

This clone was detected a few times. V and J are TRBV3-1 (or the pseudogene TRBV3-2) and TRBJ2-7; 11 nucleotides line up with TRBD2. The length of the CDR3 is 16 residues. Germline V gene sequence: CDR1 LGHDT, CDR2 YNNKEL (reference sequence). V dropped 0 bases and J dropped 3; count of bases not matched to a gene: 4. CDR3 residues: CASSQDRLAGGYEQYF. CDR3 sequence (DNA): TGTGCCAGCAGCCAAGATCGTCTAGCGGGGGGCTACGAGCAGTACTTC.

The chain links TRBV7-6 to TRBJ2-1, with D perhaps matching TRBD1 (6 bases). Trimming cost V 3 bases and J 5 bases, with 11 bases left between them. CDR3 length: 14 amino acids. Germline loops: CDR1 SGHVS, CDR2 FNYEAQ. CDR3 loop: CASSLPRDNNEQFF. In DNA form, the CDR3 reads TGTGCCAGCAGCTTGCCCCGGGACAACAATGAGCAGTTCTTC.

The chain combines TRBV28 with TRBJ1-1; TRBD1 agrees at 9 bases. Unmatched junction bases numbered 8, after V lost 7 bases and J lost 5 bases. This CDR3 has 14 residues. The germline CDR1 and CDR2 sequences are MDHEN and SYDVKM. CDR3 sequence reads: CASTPQGAPTEAFF. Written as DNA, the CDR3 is TGTGCCAGCACCCCACAGGGGGCGCCGACTGAAGCTTTCTTT.

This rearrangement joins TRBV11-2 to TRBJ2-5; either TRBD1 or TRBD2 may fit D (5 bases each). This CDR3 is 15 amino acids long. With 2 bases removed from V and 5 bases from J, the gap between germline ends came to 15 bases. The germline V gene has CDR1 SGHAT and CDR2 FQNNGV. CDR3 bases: TGTGCCAGCAGCTTAAGTGTGACGGGACGGGAGACCCAGTACTTC. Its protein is CASSLSVTGRETQYF.

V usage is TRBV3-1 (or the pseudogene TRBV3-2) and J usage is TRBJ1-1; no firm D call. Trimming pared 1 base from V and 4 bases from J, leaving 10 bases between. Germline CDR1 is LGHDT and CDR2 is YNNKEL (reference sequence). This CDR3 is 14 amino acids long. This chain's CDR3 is CASSQGQHGTEAFF. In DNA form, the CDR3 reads TGTGCCAGCAGCCAAGGCCAACACGGCACTGAAGCTTTCTTT.